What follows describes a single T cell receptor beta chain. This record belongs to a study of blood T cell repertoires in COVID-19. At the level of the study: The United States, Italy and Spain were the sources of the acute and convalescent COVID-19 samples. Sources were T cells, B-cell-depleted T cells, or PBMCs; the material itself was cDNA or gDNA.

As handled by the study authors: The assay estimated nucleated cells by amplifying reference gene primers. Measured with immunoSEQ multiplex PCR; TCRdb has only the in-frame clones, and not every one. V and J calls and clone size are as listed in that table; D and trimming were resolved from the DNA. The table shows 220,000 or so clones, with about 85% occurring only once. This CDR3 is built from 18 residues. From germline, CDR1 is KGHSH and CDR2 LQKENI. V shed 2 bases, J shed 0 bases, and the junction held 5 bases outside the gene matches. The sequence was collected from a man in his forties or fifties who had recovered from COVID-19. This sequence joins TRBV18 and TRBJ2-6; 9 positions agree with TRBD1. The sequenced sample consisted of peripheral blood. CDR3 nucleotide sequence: TGTGCCAGCTCACCAAGGACAGGGGCTCTCTCTGGGGCCAACGTCCTGACTTTC. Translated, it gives CASSPRTGALSGANVLTF.